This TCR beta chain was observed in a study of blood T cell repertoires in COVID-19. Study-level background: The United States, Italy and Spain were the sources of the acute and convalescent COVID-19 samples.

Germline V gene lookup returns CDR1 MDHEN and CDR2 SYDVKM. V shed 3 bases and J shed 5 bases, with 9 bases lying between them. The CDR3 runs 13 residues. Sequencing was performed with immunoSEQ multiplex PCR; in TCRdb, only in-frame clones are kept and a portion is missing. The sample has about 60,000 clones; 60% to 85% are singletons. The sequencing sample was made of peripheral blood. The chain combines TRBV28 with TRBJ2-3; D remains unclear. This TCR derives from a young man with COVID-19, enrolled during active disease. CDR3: CASSFSLLDTQYF. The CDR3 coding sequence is TGTGCCAGCAGTTTCTCCCTATTAGATACGCAGTATTTT.